Here is one T cell receptor beta chain with its context. This specimen belongs to a study of blood T cell repertoires in COVID-19. The CDR3 loop spans 12 amino acids. Germline CDR1 is LNHDA and CDR2 is SQIVND (reference sequence). The V end was cut by 4 bases, the J end by 3 bases, with 6 bases between. The table came from immunoSEQ multiplex PCR; TCRdb's copy has only in-frame clones and leaves some out. Here the sample spans 150,000 to 200,000 clones, roughly 76% being singletons. This TCR derives from a woman of 80 years or more with COVID-19, enrolled during active disease. The chain couples TRBV19 to TRBJ1-2, with D unclear. The specimen was peripheral blood. The CDR3 protein is CASSTVDYGYTF. The CDR3 DNA sequence: TGTGCCAGTAGTACGGTGGACTATGGCTACACCTTC. Full variable domain (rest looked up from reference TRBV19 and TRBJ1-2): DGGITQSPKYLFRKEGQNVTLSCEQNLNHDAMYWYRQDPGQGLRLIYYSQIVNDFQKGDIAEGYSVSREKKESFPLTVTSAQKNPTAFYLCASSTVDYGYTFGSGTRLTVV.